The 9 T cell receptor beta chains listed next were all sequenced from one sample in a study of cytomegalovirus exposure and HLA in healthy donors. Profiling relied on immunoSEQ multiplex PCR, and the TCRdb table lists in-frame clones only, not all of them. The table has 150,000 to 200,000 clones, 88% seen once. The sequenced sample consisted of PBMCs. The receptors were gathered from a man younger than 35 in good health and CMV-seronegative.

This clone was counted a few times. CDR3 bases: TGTGCCAGCTCACCACCCGGAGGTTGGCCCCAGCATTTT. Its protein is CASSPPGGWPQHF. This chain joins TRBV18 and TRBJ1-5; D is unclear. The CDR3 has 13 residues. The germline V gene encodes CDR1 KGHSH and CDR2 LQKENI. The V and J ends lost 0 bases and 9 bases respectively, with 9 bases between them.

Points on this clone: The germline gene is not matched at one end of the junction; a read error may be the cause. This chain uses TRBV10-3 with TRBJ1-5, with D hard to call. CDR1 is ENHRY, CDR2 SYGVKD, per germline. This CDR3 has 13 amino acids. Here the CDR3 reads CAISDERNLPQHF. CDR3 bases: TGTGCCATCAGTGATGAGCGTAATCTGCCCCAGCATTTT.

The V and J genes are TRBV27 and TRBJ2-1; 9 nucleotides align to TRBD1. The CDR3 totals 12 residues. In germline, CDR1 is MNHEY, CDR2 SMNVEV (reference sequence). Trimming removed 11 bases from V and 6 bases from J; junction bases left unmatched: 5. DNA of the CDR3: TGTGCCGTACGGGACAGGGTCAATGAGCAGTTCTTC. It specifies CAVRDRVNEQFF.

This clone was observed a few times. The CDR3 spells CASRAVGNSPLHF. The CDR3 region has the DNA TGTGCCAGCAGGGCGGTGGGTAATTCACCCCTCCACTTT. This chain connects TRBV11-2 to TRBJ1-6; D call uncertain. The CDR3 sequence is 13 residues long. Germline V CDR1 and CDR2: SGHAT, FQNNGV. Deletions cut 6 bases from V and 6 bases from J, with 9 bases between.

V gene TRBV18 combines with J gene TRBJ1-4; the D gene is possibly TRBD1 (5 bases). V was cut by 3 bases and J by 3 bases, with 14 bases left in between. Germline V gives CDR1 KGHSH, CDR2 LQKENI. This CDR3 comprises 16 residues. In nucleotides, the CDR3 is TGTGCCAGCTCACCTGGGGCAGCCTTGTCTAATGAAAAACTGTTTTTT. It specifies CASSPGAALSNEKLFF. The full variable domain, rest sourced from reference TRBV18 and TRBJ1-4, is NAGVMQNPRHLVRRRGQEARLRCSPMKGHSHVYWYRQLPEEGLKFMVYLQKENIIDESGMPKERFSAEFPKEGPSILRIQQVVRGDSAAYFCASSPGAALSNEKLFFGSGTQLSVL.

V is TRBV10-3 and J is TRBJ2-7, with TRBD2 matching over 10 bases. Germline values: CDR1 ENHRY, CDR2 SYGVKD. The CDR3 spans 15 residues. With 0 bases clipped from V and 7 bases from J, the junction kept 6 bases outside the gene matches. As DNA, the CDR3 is TGTGCCATCAGTGAGTCAGCGGGGGGGCCACGGGAGCAGTACGTC. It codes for CAISESAGGPREQYV.

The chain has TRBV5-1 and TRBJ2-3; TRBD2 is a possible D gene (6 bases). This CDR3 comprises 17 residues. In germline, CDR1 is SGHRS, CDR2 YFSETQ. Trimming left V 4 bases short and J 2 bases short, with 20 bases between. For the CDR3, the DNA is TGCGCCAGCAGCACGAGCTTGGTACGGGACTTCACAGATACGCAGTATTTT. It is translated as CASSTSLVRDFTDTQYF.

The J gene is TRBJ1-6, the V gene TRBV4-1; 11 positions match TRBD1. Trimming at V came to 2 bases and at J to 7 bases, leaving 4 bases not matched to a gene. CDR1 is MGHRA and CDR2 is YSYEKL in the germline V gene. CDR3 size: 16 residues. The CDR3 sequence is CASSQPDRGRNSPLHF. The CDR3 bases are TGCGCCAGCAGCCAACCGGACAGGGGGCGGAATTCACCCCTCCACTTT.

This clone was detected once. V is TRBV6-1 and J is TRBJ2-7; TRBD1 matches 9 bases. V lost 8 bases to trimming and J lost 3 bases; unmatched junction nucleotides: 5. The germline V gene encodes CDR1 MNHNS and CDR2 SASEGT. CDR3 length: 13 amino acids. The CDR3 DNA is TGTGCCAGCCGCACAGGGGGCGGCTACGAGCAGTACTTC. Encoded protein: CASRTGGGYEQYF.